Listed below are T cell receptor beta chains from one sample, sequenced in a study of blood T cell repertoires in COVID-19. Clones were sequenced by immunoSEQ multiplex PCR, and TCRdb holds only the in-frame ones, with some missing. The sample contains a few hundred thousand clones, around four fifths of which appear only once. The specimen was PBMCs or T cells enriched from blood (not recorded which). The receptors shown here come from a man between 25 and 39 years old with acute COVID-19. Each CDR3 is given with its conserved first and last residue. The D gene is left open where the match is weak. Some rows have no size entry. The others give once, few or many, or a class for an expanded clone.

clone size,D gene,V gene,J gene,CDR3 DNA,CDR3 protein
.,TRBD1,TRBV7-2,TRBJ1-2,TGTGCCAGCAGCGCCAGACAGGGAAAAAACTCTAACTATGGCTACACCTTC,CASSARQGKNSNYGYTF
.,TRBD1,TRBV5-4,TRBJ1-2,TGTGCCAGCGGCAGGGGGTATGGCTACACCTTC,CASGRGYGYTF
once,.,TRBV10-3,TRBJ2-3,TGTGCCATCAGTGGGAGCCTTACAGGGACAGATACGCAGTATTTT,CAISGSLTGTDTQYF
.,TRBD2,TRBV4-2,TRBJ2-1,TGTGCCAGCAGCCAAGGGGGACTAGCGGGGGACAATGAGCAGTTCTTC,CASSQGGLAGDNEQFF
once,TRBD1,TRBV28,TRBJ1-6,TGTGCCAGCAGTTTAAGGGGACAGGGGTATGGGACACCCCTCCACTTT,CASSLRGQGYGTPLHF
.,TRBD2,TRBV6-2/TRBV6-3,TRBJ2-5,TGTGCCAGCAGTACAACGACTAGCGGAGAGACCCAGTACTTC,CASSTTTSGETQYF
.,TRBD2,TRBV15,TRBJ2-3,TGTGCCACCAGCAGGACGCTAGCGGGAGCCACAGATACGCAGTATTTT,CATSRTLAGATDTQYF
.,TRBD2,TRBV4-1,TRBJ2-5,TGCGCCAGCAGCCAAGCCGGGGGGGGAGTTGGGGCCCAGTACTTC,CASSQAGGGVGAQYF
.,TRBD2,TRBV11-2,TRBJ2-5,TGTGCCAGCACCGTGCGGCTAGCGGGGGGCCAAGAGACCCAGTACTTC,CASTVRLAGGQETQYF
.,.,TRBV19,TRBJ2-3,TGTGCCAGTAGTATAACAAAAGGGAGGACAGATACGCAGTATTTT,CASSITKGRTDTQYF
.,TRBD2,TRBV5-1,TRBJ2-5,TGTGCCAGCAGCTTGGGCGAGGGAGGGCCGTGGGAGACCCAGTACTTC,CASSLGEGGPWETQYF
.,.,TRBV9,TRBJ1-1,TGTGCCAGCAGCGTCGTGGGGGCGGACAACACTGAAGCTTTCTTT,CASSVVGADNTEAFF
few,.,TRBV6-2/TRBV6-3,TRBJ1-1,TGTGCCAGCAGTTTTCTGTCAGGGAACACTGAAGCTTTCTTT,CASSFLSGNTEAFF
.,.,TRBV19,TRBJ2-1,TGTGCCAGTAGTACGACACGGAACAATGAGCAGTTCTTC,CASSTTRNNEQFF
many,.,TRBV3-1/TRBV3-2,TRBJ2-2,TGTGCCAGCAGCCGAAACTTACCGGGATCCACCGGGGAGCTGTTTTTT,CASSRNLPGSTGELFF
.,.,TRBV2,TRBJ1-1,TGTGCCAGCAGCCTGGGGCCTAGGGACACTGAAGCTTTCTTT,CASSLGPRDTEAFF
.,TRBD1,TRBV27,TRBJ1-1,TGTGCCAGCAGTTTCCCGGGGACAGAGAAAGCTTTCTTT,CASSFPGTEKAFF
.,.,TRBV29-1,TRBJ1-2,TGCAGCGTTGAAATCGGCGGGTGGGGCTATGGCTACACCTTC,CSVEIGGWGYGYTF
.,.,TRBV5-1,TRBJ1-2,TGCGCCAGCAGCTCAGGGGAGAATAATAACTATGGCTACACCTTC,CASSSGENNNYGYTF
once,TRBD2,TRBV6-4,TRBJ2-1,TGTGCCAGCAGTGACGGGTCCCCTAGCGGAAGCTCCTACAATGAGCAGTTCTTC,CASSDGSPSGSSYNEQFF
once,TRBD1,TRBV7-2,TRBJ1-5,TGTGCCAGCAGTTTGTTGGGGACAGGCAATCAGCCCCAGCATTTT,CASSLLGTGNQPQHF
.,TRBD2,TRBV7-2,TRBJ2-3,TGTGCCAGCAGCTTAGTACTAGCGGGAGGCCCAGATACGCAGTATTTT,CASSLVLAGGPDTQYF
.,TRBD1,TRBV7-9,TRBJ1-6,TGTGCCAGCAGCACCTCGAGCCGGGACAGGGGGAGGAACTCACCCCTCCACTTT,CASSTSSRDRGRNSPLHF
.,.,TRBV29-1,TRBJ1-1,TGCAGCGTTACAACCGGGAACCCGAACACTGAAGCTTTCTTT,CSVTTGNPNTEAFF
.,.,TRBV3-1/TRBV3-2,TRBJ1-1,TGTGCCAGCAGCTCCCAGGGTGTACGCGATGGTTCGGCTTTCTTT,CASSSQGVRDGSAFF
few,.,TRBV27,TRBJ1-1,TGTGCCAGCAGTTTAATGGGCAGCTCGGGGACTGAAGCTTTCTTT,CASSLMGSSGTEAFF
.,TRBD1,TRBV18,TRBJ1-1,TGTGCCAGCTCACAATCACAGGGGGCCGGTGAAGCTTTCTTT,CASSQSQGAGEAFF